This T cell receptor beta chain was found in a study of T cell responses to AZD1222 COVID-19 vaccine (dated by TCRdb to the early 2020s). In the study overall: AZD1222 recipients whose second dose came at about 4 weeks and those whose second dose came at about 12 weeks were combined into one group, since spike-specific TCR depth and breadth did not differ between the two schedules. TCR sequencing was performed for some 250 trial participants, of whom approximately 200 were given two doses of AZD1222 and some 26 were given two doses of MenACWY control vaccine. Enrollment into the trials was organized by age into subgroups of 18-55, 56-69 and 70-plus years, and those subgroups contained roughly 140, 27 and 60 TCR-sequenced participants, respectively.

A note on this clone: The antigen it binds to is not known. The input lacks base qualities; no much larger clone sits a single base away.

The paper as a whole reports these results and caveats: Because no day 14 peak-response samples were available, the repertoires could be characterized only after the peak T cell response. Participants were mostly white British, with more females than males. The authors suggested clonal diversity may have been underestimated. Conclusions about previously exposed vaccinees are limited because only a handful of AZD1222 recipients were SARS-CoV-2 seropositive at baseline. The 56-69-year group was small, and its depth increase did not reach significance, likely because of low power. Spike-specific TCR breadth and depth rose significantly after two AZD1222 doses compared with day 0 and with MenACWY recipients. Reportedly, almost half of the unique spike-specific TCRs recognized epitopes lying outside the regions that are mutated in the B.1.351 and B.1.1.7 variants. The whole spike protein was spanned by vaccine-associated CD4 TCRs, and dominant responses were seen in regions 160-218 and 743-854.

The CDR3 regions of human TCRbeta chains were subjected to immunosequencing. For the original study's pipeline: Repertoire TCRs were checked for matches against a reference library of SARS-CoV-2-specific TCRs that had been generated using the MIRA antigen-specificity platform. Breadth meant the fraction of unique TCRs that were SARS-CoV-2-associated, whereas depth meant the fraction of total T cells that were SARS-CoV-2-associated. Using the MIRA data, each spike-specific TCR was mapped to the spike region that the TCR reacts to and placed in a CD4 or CD8 class. Log10-transformed breadth and depth values were compared by one-way ANOVA with Sidak's multiple comparisons tests. TCRdb took this table from immuneACCESS and kept in-frame rearrangements with V and J called. Such tables lack part of the clones; where checked against another copy, unresolved V genes explain under half of the gap, and the rest is unexplained. The V and J calls and clone size are taken from that table; D and trimming were inferred from the DNA. The table for this sample lists about 140,000 clones; around nine tenths of them were counted only once. Jointly, the top ten make up nearly 3.5% of the sample.

From the cysteine up to the phenylalanine, the CDR3 has a length of 15 residues. Of all the DNA, just the CDR3 is kept, 45 bases in frame from base 1. V loses 5 bases at its end and J loses 0 bases; junction bases beyond the gene matches: 3. CDR1 and CDR2, per the germline V gene (reference sequence), are SSHAT and FNYEAQ. Interpreted using the paper, the time point label stands for: baseline before first vaccination. Vaccinee samples were obtained from the UK trials COV001 and COV002, which included a single-blind randomized controlled phase 2/3 trial of AZD1222 (ChAdOx1 nCoV-19) in healthy adults. Trial participant PBMC samples were collected at day 0 and day 28 after the second dose for TCRbeta chain sequencing.

This receptor was obtained from an adult in good health. The rearrangement combines TRBV7-7 with TRBJ2-3, and 9 junctional nucleotides match TRBD2. This material consisted of peripheral blood, taken on day 0 of AZD1222 vaccination. The CDR3 in this case is CASSRTSGSTDTQYF. The sequenced DNA: TGTGCCAGCAGCCGAACTAGCGGGAGCACAGATACGCAGTATTTT.